This T cell receptor (beta chain) was documented in a study of CD8 T cells in ankylosing spondylitis. V was shortened by 2 bases and J by 6 bases, with 13 bases between the two germline ends. The CDR3 totals 13 residues. Germline lookup yields CDR1 SQVTM and CDR2 ANQGSEA. This clonotype was seen repeatedly, ten times or more. Its antigen is unknown. TCRdb re-called the 5' RACE reads through MiXCR, storing one row per CDR3 protein. This sample has over 150,000 distinct CDR3 sequences, with roughly 18% found just once. The study, taken as a whole, reports: Clones linked to disease were reported to show significant enrichment in matched ankylosing spondylitis synovial fluid.

The receptor was derived from a male donor between 5 and 29 years old with ankylosing spondylitis or in good health (not recorded which). The source material was blood, either unsorted or a sorted T cell fraction (not recorded which). This chain links TRBV29-1 with TRBJ1-2, with D maybe TRBD1 (6 bases). The CDR3 coding sequence is TGCAGCGTTGAAACTCGGGCAGGGGATGGCTACACCTTC. Encoded protein: CSVETRAGDGYTF.